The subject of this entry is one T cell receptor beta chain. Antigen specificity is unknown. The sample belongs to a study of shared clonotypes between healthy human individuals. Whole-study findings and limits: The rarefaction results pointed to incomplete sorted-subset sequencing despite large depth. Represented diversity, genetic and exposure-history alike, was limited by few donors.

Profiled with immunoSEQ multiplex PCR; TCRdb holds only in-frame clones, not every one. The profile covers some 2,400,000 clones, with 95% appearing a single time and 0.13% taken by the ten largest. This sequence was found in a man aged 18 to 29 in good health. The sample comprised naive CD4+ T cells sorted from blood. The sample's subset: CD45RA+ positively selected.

The CDR3 here is CASSPRGRAGYGYTF. DNA for the CDR3: TGTGCCAGCAGCCCGAGGGGCAGGGCGGGCTATGGCTACACCTTC. The chain carries TRBV14 and TRBJ1-2; a possible D gene is TRBD1 (5 bases). Trimming removed 4 bases from V and 4 bases from J, with 16 bases in between. Germline values: CDR1 SGHDN, CDR2 FVKESK. The CDR3 contains 15 residues.